The 8 T cell receptor beta chains below all came from one sample that was sequenced in a study of blood T cells in healthy people across ages. With a J-beta primer mix and a sample-barcoded 5' primer, a second PCR ran 7 to 11 cycles. Each CDR3 protein is one row after TCRdb ran MiXCR on the 5' RACE reads. The table includes 950,000 to 1,200,000 distinct CDR3 sequences, more than 30% detected once. Sequencing was done on a sample of blood. The receptors were gathered from a man younger than 35 in good health.

This clonotype turned up a few times. The J gene is TRBJ2-7, the V gene TRBV6-1; 8 nucleotides line up with TRBD1. This CDR3 is built from 15 residues. Germline values: CDR1 MNHNS, CDR2 SASEGT. Germline trimming cut 5 bases from V and 6 bases from J; bases unmatched to any gene: 12. CDR3 amino acids: CASSRGTGQGSEQYF. CDR3 DNA: TGTGCCAGCAGTCGGGGAACAGGACAGGGAAGCGAGCAGTACTTC.

The chain recombines TRBV2 with TRBJ1-2, with a tentative D call TRBD1 (6 bases). Germline CDR1 and CDR2: SNHLY and FYNNEI. This CDR3 comprises 15 residues. V lost 10 bases to trimming and J lost 8 bases, with 26 bases between them. The CDR3 DNA follows: TGTGCCAAAGGCACAAGATTGGACAGCCATGGAGGCTACACCTTC. It specifies CAKGTRLDSHGGYTF.

V usage is TRBV10-3 and J usage is TRBJ2-5; 7 bases match TRBD1. The assigned J gene may be wrong: the sequence end matches TRBJ2-7 better. The CDR3 runs 13 residues. Germline V CDR1 and CDR2: ENHRY, SYGVKD. CDR3 sequence (DNA): TGTGCCATCCTACAGGGGCCAACCTACGAGCAGTACTTC. It is translated as CAILQGPTYEQYF.

The rearrangement links TRBV7-8 to TRBJ1-1, with unresolved D. The V and J ends lost 5 bases and 5 bases respectively, with 9 bases between them. The germline V gene has CDR1 SGHVS and CDR2 FQNEAQ. The CDR3 spans 12 residues. The CDR3 bases are TGTGCCAGCAGCCGACGGGTGACTGAAGCTTTCTTT. Translated, it gives CASSRRVTEAFF.

A word on this clonotype: A junction end diverges from the germline sequence, so it may reflect a read error. The DNA for the CDR3 is TGCAATGCTAGAGATCCTCTTCTGGCAGTCCTGAACACTGAAGCTTTCTTT. The encoded protein is CNARDPLLAVLNTEAFF. The rearrangement uses TRBV20-1 and TRBJ1-1; D is uncertain. Per the germline V gene, CDR1 is DFQATT and CDR2 is SNEGSKA (reference sequence). The CDR3 is 17 residues long.

This clonotype was counted only a few times. The CDR3 sequence: CASSLRQTTNEKLFF. DNA for the CDR3: TGTGCCAGCAGCTTAAGACAGACAACTAATGAAAAACTGTTTTTT. This chain connects TRBV7-2 to TRBJ1-4; a weak D match, TRBD1 (5 bases). The CDR3 loop spans 15 amino acids. The germline V gene encodes CDR1 SGHTA and CDR2 FQGNSA. V lost 2 bases, J lost 0 bases, and 7 bases lay in between.

The CDR3 DNA reads as TGTGCCAGCAGGACCGCAAGGTCTGAAGCTTTCTTT. This encodes CASRTARSEAFF. The chain combines TRBV6-2 or TRBV6-3 with TRBJ1-1; D remains ambiguous. Germline CDR1 MNHEY, CDR2 SVGEGT. V was clipped by 6 bases and J by 6 bases, with 11 bases between them. CDR3 size: 12 residues.

The chain recombines TRBV20-1 with TRBJ2-3, with 12 bases that match TRBD2. The V and J ends lost 3 bases and 4 bases, in that order; junction bases with no gene match: 5. Germline assignment: CDR1 DFQATT and CDR2 SNEGSKA (reference sequence). This CDR3 is 15 amino acids long. This CDR3 is CSASSLAGGPDTQYF. CDR3 in DNA: TGCAGTGCTAGTTCTCTAGCGGGGGGGCCAGATACGCAGTATTTT.